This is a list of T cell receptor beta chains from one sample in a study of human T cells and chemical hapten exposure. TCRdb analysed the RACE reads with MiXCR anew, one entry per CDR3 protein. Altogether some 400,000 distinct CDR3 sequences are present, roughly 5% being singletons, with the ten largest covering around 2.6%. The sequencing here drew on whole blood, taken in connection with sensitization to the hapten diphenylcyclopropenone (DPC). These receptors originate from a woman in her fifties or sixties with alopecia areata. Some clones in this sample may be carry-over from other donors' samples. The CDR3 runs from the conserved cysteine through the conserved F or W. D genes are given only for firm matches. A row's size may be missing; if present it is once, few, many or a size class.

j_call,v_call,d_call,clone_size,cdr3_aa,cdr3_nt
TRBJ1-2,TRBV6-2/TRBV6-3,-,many,CASRTSTDSYGYTF,TGTGCCAGCAGGACTTCAACAGACTCATATGGCTACACCTTC
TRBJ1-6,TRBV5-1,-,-,CASSLGQGIGSYNSPLHF,TGCGCCAGCAGCTTGGGGCAGGGAATCGGCTCCTATAATTCACCCCTCCACTTT
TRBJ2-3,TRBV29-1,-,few,CSVEERAGRTDTQYF,TGCAGCGTTGAAGAAAGGGCAGGGCGGACAGATACGCAGTATTTT
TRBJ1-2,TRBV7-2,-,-,CASSLEAGYGYTF,TGTGCCAGCAGCTTAGAAGCGGGCTATGGCTACACCTTC
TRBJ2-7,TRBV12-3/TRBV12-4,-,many,CASSLYSNEQYF,TGTGCCAGCAGTTTATACAGTAACGAGCAGTACTTC
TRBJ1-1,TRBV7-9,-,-,CASKRDMNTEAFF,TGTGCCAGCAAGAGAGATATGAACACTGAAGCTTTCTTT
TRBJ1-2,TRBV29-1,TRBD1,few,CSVEDQGQNYGYTF,TGCAGCGTTGAAGATCAGGGACAGAACTATGGCTACACCTTC
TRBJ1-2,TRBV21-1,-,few,CASGGTGQNGYTF,TGTGCCAGCGGGGGGACAGGGCAAAATGGCTACACCTTC
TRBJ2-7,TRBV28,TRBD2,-,CASTGLAGYSEQYF,TGTGCCAGCACAGGACTAGCGGGATATAGTGAGCAGTACTTC
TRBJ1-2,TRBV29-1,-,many,CSVEQHSNYGYTF,TGCAGCGTTGAGCAACATTCCAACTATGGCTACACCTTC
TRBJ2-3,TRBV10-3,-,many,CAISEGRGASTDTQYF,TGTGCCATCAGTGAAGGACGGGGGGCCAGCACAGATACGCAGTATTTT
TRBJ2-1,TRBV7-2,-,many,CASRDGSSYNEQFF,TGTGCCAGCCGCGACGGTAGCTCCTACAATGAGCAGTTCTTC
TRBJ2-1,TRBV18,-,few,CASSPDVQGNEQFF,TGTGCCAGCTCACCAGACGTACAGGGCAATGAGCAGTTCTTC
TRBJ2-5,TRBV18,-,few,CASSPEARDQETQYF,TGTGCCAGCTCACCAGAGGCACGGGACCAAGAGACCCAGTACTTC
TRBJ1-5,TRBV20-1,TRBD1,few,CSASYPRQGAGNQPQHF,TGCAGTGCTTCTTACCCTAGACAGGGGGCAGGCAATCAGCCCCAGCATTTT
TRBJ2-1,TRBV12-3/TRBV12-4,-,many,CASSFGTYNEQFF,TGTGCCAGCAGTTTCGGGACCTACAATGAGCAGTTCTTC
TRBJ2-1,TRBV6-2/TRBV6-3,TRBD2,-,CASSFLGGTGGNEQFF,TGTGCCAGCAGTTTCCTGGGGGGGACGGGCGGCAATGAGCAGTTCTTC
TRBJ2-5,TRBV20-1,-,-,CSARSEDQETQYF,TGCAGTGCTAGATCGGAGGACCAAGAGACCCAGTACTTC
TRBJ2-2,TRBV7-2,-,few,CASSLSSLTGELFF,TGTGCCAGCAGCTTAAGCTCCCTCACCGGGGAGCTGTTTTTT
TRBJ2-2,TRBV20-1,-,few,CSASDPNTGELFF,TGCAGTGCTTCCGACCCGAACACCGGGGAGCTGTTTTTT
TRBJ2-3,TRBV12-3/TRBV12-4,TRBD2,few,CASSIGGAGDTQYF,TGTGCCAGCAGTATCGGGGGGGCAGGAGATACGCAGTATTTT
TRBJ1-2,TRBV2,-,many,CASSEQRLNYGYTF,TGTGCCAGCAGTGAACAGCGGCTTAACTATGGCTACACCTTC
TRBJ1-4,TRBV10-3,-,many,CAISESGSNEKLFF,TGTGCCATCAGTGAGAGCGGAAGTAATGAAAAACTGTTTTTT
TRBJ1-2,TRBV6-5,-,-,CASSYGGQGNYGYTF,TGTGCCAGCAGTTATGGCGGGCAGGGTAACTATGGCTACACCTTC
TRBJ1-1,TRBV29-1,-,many,CSVERGVGTEAFF,TGCAGCGTTGAAAGGGGAGTAGGAACTGAAGCTTTCTTT
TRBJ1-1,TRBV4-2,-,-,CASRGGVGTEAFF,TGTGCCAGCAGGGGGGGGGTAGGAACTGAAGCTTTCTTT
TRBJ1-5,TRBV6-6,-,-,CASSLGGASQPQHF,TGTGCCAGCAGTTTGGGGGGGGCTAGTCAGCCCCAGCATTTT
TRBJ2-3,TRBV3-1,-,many,CASSQEGGDTQYF,TGTGCCAGCAGCCAAGAAGGGGGAGATACGCAGTATTTT
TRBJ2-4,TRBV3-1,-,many,CASSPTGTPENIQYF,TGTGCCAGCAGCCCGACCGGGACGCCCGAAAACATTCAGTACTTC
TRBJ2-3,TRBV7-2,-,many,CASSFRTQNTQYF,TGTGCCAGCAGCTTCCGGACTCAGAATACGCAGTATTTT
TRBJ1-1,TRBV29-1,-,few,CSGGGGRGEAFF,TGCAGCGGCGGAGGGGGTAGGGGTGAAGCTTTCTTT
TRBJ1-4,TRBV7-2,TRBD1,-,CASRSGTVNEKLFF,TGTGCCAGCAGGAGCGGGACAGTTAATGAAAAACTGTTTTTT
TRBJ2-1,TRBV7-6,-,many,CASSSDGNEQFF,TGTGCCAGCAGCTCGGACGGCAATGAGCAGTTCTTC
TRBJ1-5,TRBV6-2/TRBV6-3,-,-,CASRLGVYSNQPQHF,TGTGCCAGCAGGCTCGGGGTCTATAGCAATCAGCCCCAGCATTTT
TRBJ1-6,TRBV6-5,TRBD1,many,CASGRDRGNSPLHF,TGTGCCAGCGGAAGGGACAGGGGGAATTCACCCCTCCACTTT
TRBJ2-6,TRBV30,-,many,CAWSVGDSSGANVLTF,TGTGCCTGGAGTGTAGGAGACTCCTCTGGGGCCAACGTCCTGACTTTC
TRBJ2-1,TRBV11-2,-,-,CASSFYRVGDAEGEQFF,TGTGCCAGCAGCTTTTACAGGGTAGGGGATGCGGAGGGGGAGCAGTTCTTC
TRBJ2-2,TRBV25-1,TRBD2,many,CASRSGTSGSPGELFF,TGTGCCAGCAGATCCGGGACTAGCGGGAGTCCCGGGGAGCTGTTTTTT
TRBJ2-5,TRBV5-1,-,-,CASSRRRQETQYF,TGCGCCAGCAGCAGAAGGAGGCAAGAGACCCAGTACTTC
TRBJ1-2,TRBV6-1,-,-,CASSERPFWGYTF,TGTGCCAGCAGTGAACGGCCGTTCTGGGGCTACACCTTC
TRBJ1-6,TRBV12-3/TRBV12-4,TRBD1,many,CASSSSRGALHF,TGTGCCAGCAGTTCCTCCAGGGGGGCCCTCCACTTT
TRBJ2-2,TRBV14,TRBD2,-,CASSQALTSGDTGELFF,TGTGCCAGCAGCCAAGCCCTAACTAGCGGCGATACCGGGGAGCTGTTTTTT
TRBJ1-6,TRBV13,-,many,CASSSTTEVTYNSPLHF,TGTGCCAGCAGCTCGACGACGGAGGTAACCTATAATTCACCCCTCCACTTT
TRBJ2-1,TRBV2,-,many,CASRGSRAIYNEQFF,TGTGCCAGCAGGGGGTCGAGGGCGATCTACAATGAGCAGTTCTTC
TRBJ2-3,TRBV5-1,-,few,CASSWGDSLDTQYF,TGCGCCAGCAGCTGGGGGGACTCCTTAGATACGCAGTATTTT
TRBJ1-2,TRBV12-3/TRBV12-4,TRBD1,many,CASSWGQVQTF,TGTGCCAGCAGTTGGGGACAGGTACAAACCTTC
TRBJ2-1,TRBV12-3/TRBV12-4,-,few,CASTEGPFNEQFF,TGTGCCAGCACCGAGGGACCGTTCAATGAGCAGTTCTTC
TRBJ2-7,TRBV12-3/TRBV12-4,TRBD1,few,CASSRDRADEQYF,TGTGCCAGCTCCCGGGACAGGGCGGACGAGCAGTACTTC
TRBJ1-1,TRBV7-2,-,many,CASSLAWATEAFF,TGTGCCAGCAGCTTAGCGTGGGCCACTGAAGCTTTCTTT
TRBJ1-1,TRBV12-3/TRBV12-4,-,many,CASSFFGNTEAFF,TGTGCCAGCAGTTTTTTTGGGAACACTGAAGCTTTCTTT
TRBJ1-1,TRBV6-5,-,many,CASSYSTQAYTEAFF,TGTGCCAGCAGTTACTCGACCCAGGCTTACACTGAAGCTTTCTTT
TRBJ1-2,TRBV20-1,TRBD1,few,CSAPGGFSYGYTF,TGCAGTGCTCCAGGGGGCTTTAGCTATGGCTACACCTTC
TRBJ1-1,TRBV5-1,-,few,CASSLVGGGLNTEAFF,TGCGCCAGCAGCTTGGTAGGCGGGGGCTTGAACACTGAAGCTTTCTTT
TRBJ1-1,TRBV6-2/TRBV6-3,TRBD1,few,CASGTAMNTEAFF,TGTGCCAGCGGGACAGCTATGAACACTGAAGCTTTCTTT
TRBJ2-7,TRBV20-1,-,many,CSAPDKYNEQYF,TGCAGTGCACCGGACAAGTATAACGAGCAGTACTTC
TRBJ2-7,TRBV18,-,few,CASSPPWGDSSYEQYF,TGTGCCAGCTCACCACCGTGGGGGGATAGCTCCTACGAGCAGTACTTC
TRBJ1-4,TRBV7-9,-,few,CASSLARQANEKLFF,TGTGCCAGCAGCTTAGCCAGACAGGCGAATGAAAAACTGTTTTTT